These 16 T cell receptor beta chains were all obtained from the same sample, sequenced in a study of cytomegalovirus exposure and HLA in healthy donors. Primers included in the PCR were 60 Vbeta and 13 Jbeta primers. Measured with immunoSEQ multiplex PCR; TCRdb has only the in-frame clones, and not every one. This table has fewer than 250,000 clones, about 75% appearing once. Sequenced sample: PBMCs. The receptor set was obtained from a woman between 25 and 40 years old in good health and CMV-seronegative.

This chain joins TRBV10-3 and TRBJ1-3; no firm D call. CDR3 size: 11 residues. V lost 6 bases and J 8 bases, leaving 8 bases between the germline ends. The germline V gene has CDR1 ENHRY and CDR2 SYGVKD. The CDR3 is CAIRTGDTIYF. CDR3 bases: TGTGCCATCAGGACGGGAGACACCATATATTTT.

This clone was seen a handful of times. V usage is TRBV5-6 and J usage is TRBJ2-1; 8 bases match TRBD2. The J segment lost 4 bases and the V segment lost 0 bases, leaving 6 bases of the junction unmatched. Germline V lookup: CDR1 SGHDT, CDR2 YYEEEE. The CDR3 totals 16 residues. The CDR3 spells CASSLEYSGTYNEQFF. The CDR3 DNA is TGTGCCAGCAGCTTGGAGTATAGCGGGACTTACAATGAGCAGTTCTTC.

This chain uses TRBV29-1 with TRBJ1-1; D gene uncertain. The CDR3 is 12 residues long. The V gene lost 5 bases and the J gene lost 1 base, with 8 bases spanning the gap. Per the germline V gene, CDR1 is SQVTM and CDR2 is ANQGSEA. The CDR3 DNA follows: TGCAGCGTTCGATCCGGGAACACTGAAGCTTTCTTT. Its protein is CSVRSGNTEAFF.

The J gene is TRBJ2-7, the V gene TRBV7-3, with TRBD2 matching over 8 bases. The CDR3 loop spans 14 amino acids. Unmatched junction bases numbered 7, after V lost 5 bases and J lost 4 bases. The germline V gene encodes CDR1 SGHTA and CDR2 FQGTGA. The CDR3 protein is CASSPGGGIYEQYF. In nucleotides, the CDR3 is TGTGCCAGCAGCCCCGGGGGGGGGATTTACGAGCAGTACTTC.

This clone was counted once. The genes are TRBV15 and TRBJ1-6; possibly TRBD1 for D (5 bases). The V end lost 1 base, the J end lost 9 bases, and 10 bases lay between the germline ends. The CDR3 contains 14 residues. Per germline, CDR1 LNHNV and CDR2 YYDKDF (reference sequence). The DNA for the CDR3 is TGTGCCACCAGCAGAGCAGGGAACGGTTCACCCCTCCACTTT. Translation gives CATSRAGNGSPLHF.

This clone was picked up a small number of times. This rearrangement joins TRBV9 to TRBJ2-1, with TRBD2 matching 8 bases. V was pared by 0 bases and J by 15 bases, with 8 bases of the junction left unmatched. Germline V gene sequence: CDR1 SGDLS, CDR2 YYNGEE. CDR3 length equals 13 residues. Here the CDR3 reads CASSVEETSEMFF. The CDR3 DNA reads TGTGCCAGCAGCGTAGAGGAGACTAGCGAGATGTTCTTC.

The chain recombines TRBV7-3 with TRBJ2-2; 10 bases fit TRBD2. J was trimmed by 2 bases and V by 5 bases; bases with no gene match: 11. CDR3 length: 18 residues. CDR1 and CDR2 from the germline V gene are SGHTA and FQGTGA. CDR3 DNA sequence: TGTGCCAGCAGCACTGTAGACGGACTAGCGGACAACACCGGGGAGCTGTTTTTT. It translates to CASSTVDGLADNTGELFF.

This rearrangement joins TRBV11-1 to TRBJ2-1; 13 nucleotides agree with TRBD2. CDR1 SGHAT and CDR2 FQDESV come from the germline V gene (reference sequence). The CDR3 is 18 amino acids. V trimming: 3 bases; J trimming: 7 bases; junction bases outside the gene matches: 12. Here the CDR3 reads CASSLLGLAGVSRNEQFF. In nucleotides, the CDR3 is TGTGCCAGCAGCTTGTTAGGACTAGCGGGAGTCTCGCGTAATGAGCAGTTCTTC.

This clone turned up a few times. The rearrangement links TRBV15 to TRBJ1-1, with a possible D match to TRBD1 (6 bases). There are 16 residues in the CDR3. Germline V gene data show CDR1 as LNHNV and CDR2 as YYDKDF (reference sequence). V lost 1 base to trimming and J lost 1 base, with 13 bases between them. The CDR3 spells CATSRGRGSSNTEAFF. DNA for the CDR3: TGTGCCACCAGCAGAGGAAGGGGGTCCTCGAACACTGAAGCTTTCTTT.

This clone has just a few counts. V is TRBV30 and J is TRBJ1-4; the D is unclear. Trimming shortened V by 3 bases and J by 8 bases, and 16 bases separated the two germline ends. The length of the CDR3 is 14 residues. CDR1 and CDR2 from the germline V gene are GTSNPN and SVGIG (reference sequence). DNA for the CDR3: TGTGCCTGGAGGTCCAAGGGAGCGGGAGAAAAACTGTTTTTT. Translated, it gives CAWRSKGAGEKLFF.

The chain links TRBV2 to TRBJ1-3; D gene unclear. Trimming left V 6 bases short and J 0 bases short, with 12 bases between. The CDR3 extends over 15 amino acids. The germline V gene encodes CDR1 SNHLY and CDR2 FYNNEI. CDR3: CASRLDWSSGNTIYF. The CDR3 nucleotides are TGTGCCAGCAGACTGGACTGGAGCTCTGGAAACACCATATATTTT.

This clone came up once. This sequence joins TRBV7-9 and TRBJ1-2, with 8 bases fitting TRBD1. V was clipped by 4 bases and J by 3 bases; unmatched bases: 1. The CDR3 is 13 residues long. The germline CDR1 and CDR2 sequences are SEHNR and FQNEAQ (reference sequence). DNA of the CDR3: TGTGCCAGCAGCTCGGGACAGGACTATGGCTACACCTTC. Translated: CASSSGQDYGYTF.

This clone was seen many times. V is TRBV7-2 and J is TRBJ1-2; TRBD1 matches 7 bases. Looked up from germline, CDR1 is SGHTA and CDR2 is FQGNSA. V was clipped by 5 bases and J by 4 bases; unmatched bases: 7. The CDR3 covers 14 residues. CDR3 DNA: TGTGCCAGCAGCCCGGGAGGGGGCACCTATGGCTACACCTTC. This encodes CASSPGGGTYGYTF.

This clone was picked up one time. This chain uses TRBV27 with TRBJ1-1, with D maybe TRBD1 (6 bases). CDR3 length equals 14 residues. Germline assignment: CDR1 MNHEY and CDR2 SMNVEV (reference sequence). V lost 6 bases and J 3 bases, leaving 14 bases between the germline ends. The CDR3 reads CASRNSAGDTEAFF. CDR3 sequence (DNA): TGTGCCAGCAGAAACAGCGCAGGGGACACTGAAGCTTTCTTT.

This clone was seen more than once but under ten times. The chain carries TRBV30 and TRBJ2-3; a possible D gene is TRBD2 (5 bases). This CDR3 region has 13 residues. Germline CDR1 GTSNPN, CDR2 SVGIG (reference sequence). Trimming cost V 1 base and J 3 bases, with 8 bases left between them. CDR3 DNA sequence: TGTGCCTGGAGTGATGGGAGAACAGATACGCAGTATTTT. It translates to CAWSDGRTDTQYF.

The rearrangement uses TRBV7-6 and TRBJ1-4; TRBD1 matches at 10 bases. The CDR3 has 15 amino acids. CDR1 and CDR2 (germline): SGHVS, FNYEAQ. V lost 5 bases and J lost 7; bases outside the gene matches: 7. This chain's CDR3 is CASSRGTGEGEKLFF. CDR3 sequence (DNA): TGTGCCAGCAGCCGGGGGACAGGGGAAGGTGAAAAACTGTTTTTT.